This is a list of T cell receptor beta chains from one sample in a study of CD8+ T cells in alopecia areata. Method: immunoSEQ multiplex PCR; TCRdb's copy keeps in-frame clones and lacks some. The data contain over 150,000 clones, 40% to 65% of them singletons. The specimen comprised CD8+ T cells sorted from blood, sampled at week 24, from a patient treated with tofacitinib. Every receptor here comes from a human donor with alopecia areata. The CDR3 runs from the conserved cysteine through the conserved F or W. The order of the fields is V gene, D gene, J gene, clone size, CDR3 DNA, CDR3 protein. D genes are given only for firm matches. Size tells how often a clone was seen (once, few, many) or the class of an expanded clone, and some rows leave it out.

v_call: TRBV30; d_call: -; j_call: TRBJ1-2; clone_size: -; cdr3_nt: TGTGCCTGGAGGGACTCGGGACGTAATGGCTACACCTTC; cdr3_aa: CAWRDSGRNGYTF
v_call: TRBV30; d_call: TRBD1; j_call: TRBJ1-6; clone_size: -; cdr3_nt: TGTGCCTGGGACGAGGCCGGGACAGGGGCCCTCCACTTT; cdr3_aa: CAWDEAGTGALHF
v_call: TRBV7-6; d_call: TRBD1; j_call: TRBJ1-2; clone_size: -; cdr3_nt: TGTGCCAGCAGCTCGGGACAGAACAACTATGGCTACACCTTC; cdr3_aa: CASSSGQNNYGYTF
v_call: TRBV5-6; d_call: TRBD2; j_call: TRBJ2-1; clone_size: -; cdr3_nt: TGTGCCAGCAGCTCCCCGGGACTAGAAGACAATGAGCAGTTCTTC; cdr3_aa: CASSSPGLEDNEQFF
v_call: TRBV2; d_call: -; j_call: TRBJ2-7; clone_size: -; cdr3_nt: TGTGCCAGCAGTGAAGCGAGGGCAGCTTACGAGCAGTACTTC; cdr3_aa: CASSEARAAYEQYF
v_call: TRBV6-6; d_call: -; j_call: TRBJ1-1; clone_size: few; cdr3_nt: TGTGCCAGCAGTTACCTTGGCCCAACGAACACTGAAGCTTTCTTT; cdr3_aa: CASSYLGPTNTEAFF
v_call: TRBV19; d_call: -; j_call: TRBJ1-5; clone_size: -; cdr3_nt: TGTGCCACCTCGGGCCAGCTGAATCAGCCCCAGCATTTT; cdr3_aa: CATSGQLNQPQHF
v_call: TRBV25-1; d_call: TRBD2; j_call: TRBJ2-2; clone_size: -; cdr3_nt: TGTGCCAGCAGTGATTCCGGGACTAGCTTTCCCGGGGAGCTGTTTTTT; cdr3_aa: CASSDSGTSFPGELFF
v_call: TRBV4-2; d_call: TRBD1; j_call: TRBJ1-2; clone_size: -; cdr3_nt: TGTGCCAGCAGCCAAGGGGGGACAGGAGACTATGGCTACACCTTC; cdr3_aa: CASSQGGTGDYGYTF
v_call: TRBV12-5; d_call: TRBD1; j_call: TRBJ1-2; clone_size: -; cdr3_nt: TGTGCTAGTGGTTGGACAACAGGGGCTCCCCAGGACGGCTACACCTTC; cdr3_aa: CASGWTTGAPQDGYTF
v_call: TRBV6-1; d_call: TRBD1; j_call: TRBJ2-3; clone_size: once; cdr3_nt: TGTGCCAGCAGTGAGAGGACAGGGAATACGCAGTATTTT; cdr3_aa: CASSERTGNTQYF
v_call: TRBV27; d_call: TRBD1; j_call: TRBJ2-2; clone_size: -; cdr3_nt: TGTGCCAGCAGTTTAGTAACAGGGGTTAACACCGGGGAGCTGTTTTTT; cdr3_aa: CASSLVTGVNTGELFF
v_call: TRBV11-2; d_call: TRBD1; j_call: TRBJ2-7; clone_size: -; cdr3_nt: TGTGCCAGCAGCTCACTGGCTGAGACAGGGGGTCTCGAGCAGTACTTC; cdr3_aa: CASSSLAETGGLEQYF
v_call: TRBV19; d_call: -; j_call: TRBJ1-1; clone_size: -; cdr3_nt: TGTGCCAGTAGTAGGGTTAGGGACCTCGAGCACACTGAAGCTTTCTTT; cdr3_aa: CASSRVRDLEHTEAFF
v_call: TRBV7-2; d_call: -; j_call: TRBJ1-1; clone_size: -; cdr3_nt: TGTGCCAGCAGCTTAGGTCGGAATACTGAAGCTTTCTTT; cdr3_aa: CASSLGRNTEAFF
v_call: TRBV30; d_call: -; j_call: TRBJ1-4; clone_size: -; cdr3_nt: TGTGCCTGGAGTTTCGGGTGGAATGAAAAACTGTTTTTT; cdr3_aa: CAWSFGWNEKLFF
v_call: TRBV29-1; d_call: TRBD1; j_call: TRBJ1-2; clone_size: once; cdr3_nt: TGCAGCGTTGAAGCACGGACAGGGCTCGGGGATGGCTACACCTTC; cdr3_aa: CSVEARTGLGDGYTF
v_call: TRBV6-6; d_call: -; j_call: TRBJ1-2; clone_size: many; cdr3_nt: TGTGCCAGCAGTCCCAACTATGGCTACACCTTC; cdr3_aa: CASSPNYGYTF
v_call: TRBV2; d_call: -; j_call: TRBJ2-5; clone_size: -; cdr3_nt: TGTGCCAGCAGTGGAACCCAGGGGGAGACCCAGTACTTC; cdr3_aa: CASSGTQGETQYF
v_call: TRBV5-1; d_call: TRBD2; j_call: TRBJ2-3; clone_size: few; cdr3_nt: TGCGCCAGCACCCCTAGCGGGGGGGCCGATACGCAGTATTTT; cdr3_aa: CASTPSGGADTQYF
v_call: TRBV27; d_call: -; j_call: TRBJ1-2; clone_size: -; cdr3_nt: TGTGCCAGCAGTTTGGTGCACCGGGACGGCCTTATAAGGGGCTACACCTTC; cdr3_aa: CASSLVHRDGLIRGYTF
v_call: TRBV6-5; d_call: -; j_call: TRBJ2-1; clone_size: -; cdr3_nt: TGTGCCAGCAGTTACTCCGGGGGTTCTGGCGATGAGCAGTTCTTC; cdr3_aa: CASSYSGGSGDEQFF
v_call: TRBV7-2; d_call: TRBD2; j_call: TRBJ2-7; clone_size: -; cdr3_nt: TGTGCCAGTAGTCCATTAGCGGGGAGGAGCTCCTACGAGCAGTACTTC; cdr3_aa: CASSPLAGRSSYEQYF
v_call: TRBV27; d_call: TRBD1; j_call: TRBJ2-7; clone_size: -; cdr3_nt: TGTGCCAGCAGTTCGGGACAGTTCTACGAGCAGTACTTC; cdr3_aa: CASSSGQFYEQYF
v_call: TRBV7-9; d_call: TRBD2; j_call: TRBJ2-3; clone_size: -; cdr3_nt: TGTGCCAGCAGCTCTCGGACTAGCGGGGCCACAGATACGCAGTATTTT; cdr3_aa: CASSSRTSGATDTQYF
v_call: TRBV30; d_call: -; j_call: TRBJ1-1; clone_size: few; cdr3_nt: TGTGCCTGGAGGGAGTTGAACACTGAAGCTTTCTTT; cdr3_aa: CAWRELNTEAFF
v_call: TRBV6-1; d_call: -; j_call: TRBJ2-1; clone_size: -; cdr3_nt: TGTGCCAGCAGTGAGTTGACAGAAGAATCCCCTGAGCAGTTCTTC; cdr3_aa: CASSELTEESPEQFF
v_call: TRBV29-1; d_call: -; j_call: TRBJ2-7; clone_size: once; cdr3_nt: TGCAGCGCCCGGTGGCAGGAAACACCCTACGAGCAGTACTTC; cdr3_aa: CSARWQETPYEQYF
v_call: TRBV29-1; d_call: -; j_call: TRBJ1-2; clone_size: -; cdr3_nt: TGCAGCGTTCAATACCCGACAGAAAACTATGGCTACACCTTC; cdr3_aa: CSVQYPTENYGYTF
v_call: TRBV6-5; d_call: -; j_call: TRBJ2-7; clone_size: -; cdr3_nt: TGTGCCAGCAGTTACTCGTCGGGGGAAGACGAATACGAGCAGTACTTC; cdr3_aa: CASSYSSGEDEYEQYF
v_call: TRBV25-1; d_call: -; j_call: TRBJ1-5; clone_size: -; cdr3_nt: TGTGCCAGCAGTGAACAGGGCCGGAGTCAGCCCCAGCATTTT; cdr3_aa: CASSEQGRSQPQHF
v_call: TRBV4-1; d_call: -; j_call: TRBJ2-1; clone_size: -; cdr3_nt: TGCGCCAGCAGCCAAGATTTTGGGGGTGAGCAGTTCTTC; cdr3_aa: CASSQDFGGEQFF
v_call: TRBV5-6; d_call: TRBD1; j_call: TRBJ2-5; clone_size: few; cdr3_nt: TGTGCCAGCAGCTCACGGGACAGGGAGTACCAAGAGACCCAGTACTTC; cdr3_aa: CASSSRDREYQETQYF
v_call: TRBV6-1; d_call: -; j_call: TRBJ2-1; clone_size: -; cdr3_nt: TGTGCCAGCAGTGAACCCCGGGCCCTATGGGGGAATGAGCAGTTCTTC; cdr3_aa: CASSEPRALWGNEQFF
v_call: TRBV6-5; d_call: -; j_call: TRBJ2-7; clone_size: -; cdr3_nt: TGTGCCAGCAGTTACGCGACTACTCGCGAGCAGTACTTC; cdr3_aa: CASSYATTREQYF
v_call: TRBV6-5; d_call: -; j_call: TRBJ1-6; clone_size: -; cdr3_nt: TGTGCCAGTATGGGGGGGCGGTATAATTCACCCCTCCACTTT; cdr3_aa: CASMGGRYNSPLHF
v_call: TRBV25-1; d_call: TRBD1; j_call: TRBJ2-7; clone_size: -; cdr3_nt: TGTGCCAGCAGTGATACAGGGGAAGACCCCTACGAGCAGTACTTC; cdr3_aa: CASSDTGEDPYEQYF
v_call: TRBV25-1; d_call: TRBD1; j_call: TRBJ1-6; clone_size: -; cdr3_nt: TGTGCCAGCAGTGAATATAAAGGACAGGGGCCACATTCACCCCTCCACTTT; cdr3_aa: CASSEYKGQGPHSPLHF
v_call: TRBV12-5; d_call: TRBD1; j_call: TRBJ2-7; clone_size: -; cdr3_nt: TGTGCTAGTGGTTACGGGACAGGGATTTACGAGCAGTACTTC; cdr3_aa: CASGYGTGIYEQYF
v_call: TRBV10-2; d_call: -; j_call: TRBJ2-7; clone_size: once; cdr3_nt: TGCGCCAGCAGTGAGTCTGGGGGCTACGAGCAGTACTTC; cdr3_aa: CASSESGGYEQYF
v_call: TRBV27; d_call: TRBD2; j_call: TRBJ2-3; clone_size: -; cdr3_nt: TGTGCCAGCAGTTTAGCGGGGGGGTACACAGATACGCAGTATTTT; cdr3_aa: CASSLAGGYTDTQYF